These 9 T cell receptor beta chains came from one sample sequenced in a study of Graves' ophthalmopathy and Graves' hyperthyroidism. As the template, RNA transcripts were used to amplify TCR beta CDR3 regions. The first round was an RT-PCR with HTBI primers, and the second round was a multiplex PCR. TCRdb processed the multiplex PCR reads anew with MiXCR; each CDR3 protein has one entry. The sample has over a million distinct CDR3 sequences, approximately 35% seen once. Sequenced material: peripheral blood or thyroid tissue (not recorded which). The receptors stem from an adult man with Graves' hyperthyroidism.

This clonotype was counted only a few times. The chain employs TRBV25-1 and TRBJ1-2; 7 bases agree with TRBD1. Germline loops: CDR1 MGHDK, CDR2 SYGVNS. V was pared by 6 bases and J by 4 bases, with 8 bases of the junction left unmatched. This CDR3 is 14 amino acids long. Here the CDR3 DNA reads TGTGCCAGCAGCGGGACCGGGACAGCCTATGGCTACACCTTC. As protein: CASSGTGTAYGYTF.

Many counts were recorded for this clonotype. The chain is built from TRBV20-1 and TRBJ1-1, with TRBD1 matching over 9 bases. In germline, CDR1 is DFQATT, CDR2 SNEGSKA (reference sequence). The trim removed 5 bases at V and 4 bases at J, leaving 5 bases unmatched. The CDR3 extends over 13 amino acids. This CDR3 is CSALQGAGTEAFF. The CDR3 DNA sequence: TGCAGTGCTTTACAGGGGGCGGGCACTGAAGCTTTCTTT.

CDR3 nucleotides: TGTGCCAGCAGTCGGGGACAGGGGGGTGACGCTTTCTTT. The encoded protein is CASSRGQGGDAFF. The chain recombines TRBV7-2 with TRBJ1-1; 11 bases are shared with TRBD1. The V and J ends lost 6 bases and 11 bases, in that order; junction bases with no gene match: 8. The CDR3 runs to 13 residues. Germline V gene lookup returns CDR1 SGHTA and CDR2 FQGNSA.

The rearrangement uses TRBV24-1 and TRBJ1-5; TRBD1 is a possible D gene (5 bases). The V gene's germline CDR1 is KGHDR and CDR2 SFDVKD. Between the trimmed V and J ends, which lost 4 bases and 4 bases, there was a span of 7 bases. This CDR3 has 13 amino acids. The CDR3 region is CATSERQNQPQHF. DNA for the CDR3: TGTGCCACCAGTGAACGACAGAATCAGCCCCAGCATTTT.

This rearrangement joins TRBV6-5 to TRBJ2-7; TRBD2 agrees at 7 bases. The CDR3 is 15 residues long. After removal of 2 bases from V and 3 bases from J, the junction contained 7 bases not matched to a gene. The germline CDR1 and CDR2 sequences are MNHEY and SVGAGI. The CDR3 region has the DNA TGTGCCAGCAGTTACGCGAGCGGGACGGGCTACGAGCAGTACTTC. Translation: CASSYASGTGYEQYF.

The chain employs TRBV24-1 and TRBJ2-5; a weak D match, TRBD2 (5 bases). The V and J ends lost 7 bases and 1 base respectively, with 12 bases between them. Germline values: CDR1 KGHDR, CDR2 SFDVKD. The CDR3 runs to 14 residues. The CDR3 DNA reads TGTGCCACCAGGGCGGACTGCCCCCAAGAGACCCAGTACTTC. Translating gives CATRADCPQETQYF.

This clonotype occurred a few times. The CDR3 DNA follows: TGTGCCAGCAGTTCCGGTCTTGGTGGCTACACCTTC. It encodes CASSSGLGGYTF. The chain carries TRBV6-2 or TRBV6-3 and TRBJ1-2; D is uncertain. The germline CDR1 and CDR2 sequences are MNHEY and SVGEGT. V was trimmed by 4 bases and J by 7 bases, leaving 10 bases between them. The CDR3 has 12 residues.

The DNA of the CDR3 is TGTGCCAGCAGTCCGATGCCCCAGCATTTT. Protein product: CASSPMPQHF. This chain joins TRBV7-2 and TRBJ1-5; D is unclear. The germline CDR1 and CDR2 sequences are SGHTA and FQGNSA. The CDR3 runs to 10 residues. V gave up 6 bases and J gave up 9 bases, with 6 bases separating them. The complete variable domain, with remaining parts taken from reference TRBV7-2 and TRBJ1-5, reads GAGVSQSPSNKVTEKGKDVELRCDPISGHTALYWYRQSLGQGLEFLIYFQGNSAPDKSGLPSDRFSAERTGGSVSTLTIQRTQQEDSAVYLCASSPMPQHFGDGTRLSIL.

The rearrangement joins TRBV19 to TRBJ2-7; the D gene is possibly TRBD2 (5 bases). Germline V gives CDR1 LNHDA, CDR2 SQIVND (reference sequence). The V end lost 9 bases, the J end lost 5 bases, and 26 bases lay between the germline ends. The CDR3 is made up of 16 amino acids. DNA for the CDR3: TGTGCCAGCAGCCCCCCCGACCGACGGGGTAGCCACGAGCAGTACTTC. Amino acid sequence: CASSPPDRRGSHEQYF.